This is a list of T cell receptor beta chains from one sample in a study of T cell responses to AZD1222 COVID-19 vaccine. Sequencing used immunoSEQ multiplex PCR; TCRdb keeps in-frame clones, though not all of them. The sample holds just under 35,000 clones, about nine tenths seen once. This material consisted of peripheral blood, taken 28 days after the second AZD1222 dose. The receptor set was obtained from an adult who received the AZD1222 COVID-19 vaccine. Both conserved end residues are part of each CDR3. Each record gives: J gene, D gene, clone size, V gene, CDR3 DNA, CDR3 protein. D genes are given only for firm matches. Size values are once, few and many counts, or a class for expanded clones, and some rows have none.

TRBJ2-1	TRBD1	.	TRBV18	TGTGCCAGCTCACCAGGACAGGGAAAGAGGGGTGAGCAGTTCTTC	CASSPGQGKRGEQFF
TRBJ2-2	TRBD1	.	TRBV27	TGTGCCAGCACCGTGTCCGGGACAGTGAACACCGGGGAGCTGTTTTTT	CASTVSGTVNTGELFF
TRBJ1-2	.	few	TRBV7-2	TGTGCCAGCACCCGGGGATCAGGGAACTATGGCTACACCTTC	CASTRGSGNYGYTF
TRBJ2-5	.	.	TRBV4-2	TGTGCCAGCAGCCAGCCCGGACAGAAAGAGACCCAGTACTTC	CASSQPGQKETQYF
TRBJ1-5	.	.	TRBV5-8	TGTGCCAGCAGCCCCGACAGAAATCAGCCCCAGCATTTT	CASSPDRNQPQHF
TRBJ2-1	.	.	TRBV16	TGTGCCAGCAACAGGGTTTTCTACAATGAGCAGTTCTTC	CASNRVFYNEQFF
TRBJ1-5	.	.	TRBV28	TGTGCCAGCAGACAACAGGGTAACGCTCAGCCCCAGCATTTT	CASRQQGNAQPQHF
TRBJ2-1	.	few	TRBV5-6	TGTGCCAGCAGCCTCCTGGATCAGAGGGGGGTATACAATGAGCAGTTCTTC	CASSLLDQRGVYNEQFF
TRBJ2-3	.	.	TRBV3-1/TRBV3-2	TGTGCCAGCAGCCAAGAAGGCGGCGGTAGCACAGATACGCAGTATTTT	CASSQEGGGSTDTQYF
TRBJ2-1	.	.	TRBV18	TGTGCCAGCTCACCGTACAATGAGCAGTTCTTC	CASSPYNEQFF
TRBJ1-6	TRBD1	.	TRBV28	TGTGCCAGCAGTCCCCGGACAGGGTGGAATTCACCCCTCCACTTT	CASSPRTGWNSPLHF
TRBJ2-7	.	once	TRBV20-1	TGCAGTGCTAGTCACCGGGACATTGAGCAGTACTTC	CSASHRDIEQYF
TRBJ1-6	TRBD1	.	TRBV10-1	TGCGCCAGCAGTGAGCACAGGGGAAATAATTCACCCCTCCACTTT	CASSEHRGNNSPLHF
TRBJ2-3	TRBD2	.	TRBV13	TGTGCCAGCAGCTCGATGCGGGGGGAGGAGACAGATACGCAGTATTTT	CASSSMRGEETDTQYF
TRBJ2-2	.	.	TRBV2	TGTGCCAGCATAGGCAGATTAACCGGGGAGCTGTTTTTT	CASIGRLTGELFF
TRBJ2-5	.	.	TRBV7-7	TGTGCCAGCAGCTTAGAGCTAGCTTCCGGGACCCAGTACTTC	CASSLELASGTQYF
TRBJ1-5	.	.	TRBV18	TGTGCCAGCTCACTGCAGGCCTGGAGCAATCAGCCCCAGCATTTT	CASSLQAWSNQPQHF
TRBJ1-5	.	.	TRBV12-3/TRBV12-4	TGTGCCAGCAGTGGGAACGAGAATCAGCCCCAGCATTTT	CASSGNENQPQHF
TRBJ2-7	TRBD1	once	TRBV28	TGTGCCAGCAGGCGACAGGGGGGAAACTCCTACGAGCAGTACTTC	CASRRQGGNSYEQYF
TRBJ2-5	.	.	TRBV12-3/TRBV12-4	TGTGCCAGCAGTCCTGGGTCAGAGACCCAGTACTTC	CASSPGSETQYF
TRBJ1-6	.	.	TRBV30	TGTGCCTGGAGTGGGACGACCGGTGGTAATTCACCCCTCCACTTT	CAWSGTTGGNSPLHF
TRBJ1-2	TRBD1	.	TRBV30	TGTGCCTGGAAGGGCGGGACAGGGACATGGGATGGCTACACCTTC	CAWKGGTGTWDGYTF
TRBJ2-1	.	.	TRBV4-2	TGTGCCAGCAGCCCGGGACGGCAAAACGGAGAGCAGTTCTTC	CASSPGRQNGEQFF
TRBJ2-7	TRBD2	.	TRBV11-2	TGTGCCAGCAGCGGAGCGGGAGGACACTACGAGCAGTACTTC	CASSGAGGHYEQYF
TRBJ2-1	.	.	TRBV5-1	TGCGCCAGCAGCTTGGCCCCTACAGTTTCCTACAATGAGCAGTTCTTC	CASSLAPTVSYNEQFF
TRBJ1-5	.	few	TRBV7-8	TGTGCCAGCAGCCCCGTTGGCAATCAGCCCCAGCATTTT	CASSPVGNQPQHF
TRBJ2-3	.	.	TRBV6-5	TGTGCCAGCAGATACACAGATACGCAGTATTTT	CASRYTDTQYF
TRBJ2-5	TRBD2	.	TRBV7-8	TGTGCCAGCAGGAATCCGGGACTAGCGGGAGGGCCGTTCCAGTACTTC	CASRNPGLAGGPFQYF
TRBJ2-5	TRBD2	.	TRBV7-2	TGTGCCAGCAGCCCATCGCCCGGGACTAGCGGGAGGAGAACGGAGACCCAGTACTTC	CASSPSPGTSGRRTETQYF
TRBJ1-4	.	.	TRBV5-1	TGCGCCAGCAGTCGGGGACACCTCGAAAAACTGTTTTTT	CASSRGHLEKLFF
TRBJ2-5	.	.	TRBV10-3	TGTGCCATCAGTGTAGGGGGGGCCCGGGGACAAGAGACCCAGTACTTC	CAISVGGARGQETQYF
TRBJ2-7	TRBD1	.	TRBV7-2	TGTGCCAGCACCCGACAGGGTGATAAATACGAGCAGTACTTC	CASTRQGDKYEQYF
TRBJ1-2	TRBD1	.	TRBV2	TGTGCCAGCAGGGTGCCCACCGACAGGGTTCGGGATGGCTACACCTTC	CASRVPTDRVRDGYTF
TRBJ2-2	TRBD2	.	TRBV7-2	TGTGCCAGCAGCACACCGGGACTAGCGGGGGCCGGGGAGCTGTTTTTT	CASSTPGLAGAGELFF
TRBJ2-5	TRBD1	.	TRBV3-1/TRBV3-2	TGTGCCAGCAGCCGGACAGGGCGGCAAGAGACCCAGTACTTC	CASSRTGRQETQYF
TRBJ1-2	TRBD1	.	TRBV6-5	TGTGCCAGCAGTTACATTCGGACAGGGGGGGGCTATGGCTACACCTTC	CASSYIRTGGGYGYTF
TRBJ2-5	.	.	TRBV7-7	TGTGCCAGCGTACCTCGACCCGGCGGAGAGACCCAGTACTTC	CASVPRPGGETQYF
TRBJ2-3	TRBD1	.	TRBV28	TGTGCCAGCGGAAGACAGGGAGCCACAGATACGCAGTATTTT	CASGRQGATDTQYF
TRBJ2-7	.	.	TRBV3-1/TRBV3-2	TGTGCCAGCAGCCAAGCGGGGAGCTACGAGCAGTACTTC	CASSQAGSYEQYF
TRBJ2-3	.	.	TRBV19	TGTGCCAGTAGGGGAACACCTAGCACAGATACGCAGTATTTT	CASRGTPSTDTQYF
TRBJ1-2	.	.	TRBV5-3	TGTGCCAGAATAAAGGGAAGAGGCCAGGGGTTTGGCTACACCTTC	CARIKGRGQGFGYTF
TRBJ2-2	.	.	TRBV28	TGTGCCAGCAGTTCCAGCACCGGGGAGCTGTTTTTT	CASSSSTGELFF
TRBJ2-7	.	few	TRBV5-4	TGTGCCAGCAGCCCTCCCCCAGGAACCGCCTACGAGCAGTACTTC	CASSPPPGTAYEQYF
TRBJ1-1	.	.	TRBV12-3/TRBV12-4	TGTGCCAGCACCATCGCTATGAACACTGAAGCTTTCTTT	CASTIAMNTEAFF
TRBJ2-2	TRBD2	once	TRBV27	TGTGCCAGCAGCTCGCGGGGCCTCAGGACTAGCCGGCTCGGGGAGCTGTTTTTT	CASSSRGLRTSRLGELFF
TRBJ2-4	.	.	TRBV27	TGTGCCAGCAGTTTTCGAGGAACACTAGCCAAAAACATTCAGTACTTC	CASSFRGTLAKNIQYF
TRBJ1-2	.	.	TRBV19	TGTGCCAGTAGCATACGGGACCGGAACTATGGCTACACCTTC	CASSIRDRNYGYTF
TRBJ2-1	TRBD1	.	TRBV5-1	TGCGCCAGCAGCTGGGGCGGGGACAGGGACCGTGAGCAGTTCTTC	CASSWGGDRDREQFF
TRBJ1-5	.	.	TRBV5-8	TGTGCCAGCAGCCAGGGACTGTTGGGAACTAGCAATCAGCCCCAGCATTTT	CASSQGLLGTSNQPQHF
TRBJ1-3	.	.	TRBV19	TGTGCCAGTAGTCCGGCGAAGGGCTACAGTGGAAACACCATATATTTT	CASSPAKGYSGNTIYF
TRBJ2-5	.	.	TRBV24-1	TGTGCCACCAGTCGGGAACAGGTTGGGGGCCAAGAGACCCAGTACTTC	CATSREQVGGQETQYF
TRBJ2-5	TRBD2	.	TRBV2	TGTGCCAGCATCTCCCTGGGGGGGACGGAGACCCAGTACTTC	CASISLGGTETQYF